This T cell receptor beta chain comes out of a study of blood T cell repertoires in COVID-19. Study at large: Sites across the United States, Italy and Spain contributed samples from acute and convalescent COVID-19. The analysed material was cDNA or gDNA that came from T cells, B-cell-depleted T cells, or PBMCs.

Seattle researchers signed up patients amid active infection and tracked them longitudinally. There are 15 residues in the CDR3. The germline V gene encodes CDR1 SGDLS and CDR2 YYNGEE. J lost 2 bases, V lost 0 bases, and 1 base had no gene match. Original processing methods: Amplified reference gene primers provided the basis for estimating nucleated cell counts. The data were produced by immunoSEQ multiplex PCR, yet TCRdb's version contains in-frame clones alone and is incomplete. V and J calls and clone size come straight from that table; D and trimming were deduced from the DNA. The sample lists 200,000 to 300,000 clones, around 86% occurring once.

The sample consisted of peripheral blood. This chain links TRBV9 with TRBJ2-1; the match to TRBD2 covers 8 bases. The TCR was taken from a woman aged 55 to 70 with COVID-19, enrolled during active disease. Here the CDR3 DNA reads TGTGCCAGCAGCGTAGGAGCGGGAGCCTACAATGAGCAGTTCTTC. This translates into CASSVGAGAYNEQFF.